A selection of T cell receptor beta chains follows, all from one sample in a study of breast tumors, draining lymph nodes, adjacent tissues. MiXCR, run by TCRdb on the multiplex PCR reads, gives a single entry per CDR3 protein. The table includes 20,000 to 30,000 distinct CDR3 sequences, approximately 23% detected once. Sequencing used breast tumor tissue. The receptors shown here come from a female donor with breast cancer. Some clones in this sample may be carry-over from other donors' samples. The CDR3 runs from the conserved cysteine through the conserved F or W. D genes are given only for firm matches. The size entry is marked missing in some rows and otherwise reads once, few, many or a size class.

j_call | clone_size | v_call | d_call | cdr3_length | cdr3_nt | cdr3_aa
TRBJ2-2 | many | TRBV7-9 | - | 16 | TGTGCCAGCAGCTTATATGGGACTGCAAACACCGGGGAGCTGTTTTTT | CASSLYGTANTGELFF
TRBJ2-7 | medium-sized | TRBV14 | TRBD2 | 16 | TGTGCCAGCAGCCAATATGGACTAGCGGGAGTGGATGAGCAGTACTTC | CASSQYGLAGVDEQYF
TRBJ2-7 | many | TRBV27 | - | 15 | TGTGCCAGCAGTACTATCTCTCAAGCCGCCTACGAGCAGTACTTC | CASSTISQAAYEQYF
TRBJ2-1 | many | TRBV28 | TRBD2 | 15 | TGTGCCAGCAGTTGGAGACTAGCGGGGGACAATGAGCAGTTCTTC | CASSWRLAGDNEQFF
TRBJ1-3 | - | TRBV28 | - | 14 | TGTGCCAGCAGGTTAGGGGGCTCTGGAAACACCATATATTTT | CASRLGGSGNTIYF
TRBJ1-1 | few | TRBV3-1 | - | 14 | TGTGCCAGCAGCCAATCAGGGAGGAACACTGAAGCTTTCTTT | CASSQSGRNTEAFF
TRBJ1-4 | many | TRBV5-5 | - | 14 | TGTGCCAGCAGCGGGACTCCACTGGGTGAAAAACTGTTTTTT | CASSGTPLGEKLFF
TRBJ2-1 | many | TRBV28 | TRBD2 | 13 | TGTGCCAGCAGCCCCAGCGGGGAGGATGAGCAGTTCTTC | CASSPSGEDEQFF
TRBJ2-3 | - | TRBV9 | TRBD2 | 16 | TGTGCCAGCAGCCCCTCCAGGACTAGCGGGACAGATACGCAGTATTTT | CASSPSRTSGTDTQYF
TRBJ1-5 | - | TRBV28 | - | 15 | TGTGCCAGCAGTTTCCAAACAGGGAGGGACGAGCCCCAGCATTTT | CASSFQTGRDEPQHF